The sequence of this T cell receptor (beta chain) was determined in a study of OX40 agonist ivuxolimab in advanced cancers. Study details: Patients were dosed with the agonistic anti-OX40 (CD134) antibody ivuxolimab.

Researchers took blood at baseline, on cycle 4 day 1, and on cycle 7 day 1. This clone was detected only a few times. Its target is not known. Findings and limits, study-wide: The expanded peripheral T cells' antigen specificity was not determined. By week 6 at 0.1 to 3.0 mg/kg, blood CD4+ and CD8+ T cells had expanded clonally.

The CDR3 sequence is 11 residues long. Germline-derived CDR1 and CDR2 are LNHDA and SQIVND (reference sequence). The V end was cut by 4 bases, the J end by 5 bases, with 5 bases between. Using immunoSEQ multiplex PCR, the repertoire was profiled, and TCRdb retains in-frame clones only, with some absent. Of roughly 100,000 clones listed, over 80% are singletons. This TCR was sampled from an adult with an advanced solid tumor such as melanoma, head and neck, liver or kidney cancer. The V gene is TRBV19, the J gene TRBJ1-1; D gene unclear. Material: CD4+ or CD8+ T cells sorted from blood, obtained in a trial of the OX40 agonist ivuxolimab. In DNA form, the CDR3 reads TGTGCCAGTAGTACCGTGACTGAAGCTTTCTTT. It encodes CASSTVTEAFF. Supplemented by reference TRBV19 and TRBJ1-1, the full variable domain reads DGGITQSPKYLFRKEGQNVTLSCEQNLNHDAMYWYRQDPGQGLRLIYYSQIVNDFQKGDIAEGYSVSREKKESFPLTVTSAQKNPTAFYLCASSTVTEAFFGQGTRLTVV.